A single T cell receptor beta chain is shown here with its context. As yet, its antigen is unknown. Germline V gene lookup returns CDR1 LNHDA and CDR2 SQIVND (reference sequence). Trimming removed 0 bases at V and 4 bases at J, with 10 bases between. The CDR3 has 15 amino acids. These data originate in a study of T cell responses to AZD1222 COVID-19 vaccine. Findings and caveats of the study: Every sample of the repertoires postdated the peak T cell response.

Sequencing was performed with immunoSEQ multiplex PCR; in TCRdb, only in-frame clones are kept and a portion is missing. The sample lists some 150,000 clones, about nine tenths occurring once. The sequencing used peripheral blood, collected 28 days after the second AZD1222 dose. This sequence joins TRBV19 and TRBJ1-5; D gene ambiguous. The receptor was isolated from an adult who received the AZD1222 COVID-19 vaccine. The DNA of the CDR3 is TGTGCCAGTAGTATAGATACGGGGTTTAATCAGCCCCAGCATTTT. The encoded protein is CASSIDTGFNQPQHF.